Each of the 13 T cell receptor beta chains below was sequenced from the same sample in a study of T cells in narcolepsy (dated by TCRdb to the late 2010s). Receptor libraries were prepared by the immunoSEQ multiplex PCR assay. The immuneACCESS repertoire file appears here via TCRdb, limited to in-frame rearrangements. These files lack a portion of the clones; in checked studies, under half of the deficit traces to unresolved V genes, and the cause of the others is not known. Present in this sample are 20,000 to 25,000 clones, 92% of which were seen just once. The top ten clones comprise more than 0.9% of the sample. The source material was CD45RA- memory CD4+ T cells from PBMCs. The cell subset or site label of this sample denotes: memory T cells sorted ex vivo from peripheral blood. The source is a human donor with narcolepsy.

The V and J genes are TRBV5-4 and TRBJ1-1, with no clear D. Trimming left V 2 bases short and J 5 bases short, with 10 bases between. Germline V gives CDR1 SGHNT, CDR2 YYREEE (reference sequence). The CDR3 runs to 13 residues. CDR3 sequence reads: CASSFKGGTEAFF. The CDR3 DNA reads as TGTGCCAGCAGCTTCAAGGGTGGAACTGAAGCTTTCTTT.

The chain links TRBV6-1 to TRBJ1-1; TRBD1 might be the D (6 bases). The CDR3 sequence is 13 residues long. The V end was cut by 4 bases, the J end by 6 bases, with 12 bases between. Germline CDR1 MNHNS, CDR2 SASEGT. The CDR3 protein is CASSVDPGAEAFF. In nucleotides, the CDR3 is TGTGCCAGCAGTGTAGACCCAGGGGCTGAAGCTTTCTTT.

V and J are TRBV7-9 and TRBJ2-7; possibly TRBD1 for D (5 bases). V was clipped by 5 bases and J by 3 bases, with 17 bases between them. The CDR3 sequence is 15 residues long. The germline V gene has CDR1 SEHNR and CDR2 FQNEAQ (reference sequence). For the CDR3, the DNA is TGTGCCAGCAGCCCAGGACAAGAGACGCTCTACGAGCAGTACTTC. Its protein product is CASSPGQETLYEQYF.

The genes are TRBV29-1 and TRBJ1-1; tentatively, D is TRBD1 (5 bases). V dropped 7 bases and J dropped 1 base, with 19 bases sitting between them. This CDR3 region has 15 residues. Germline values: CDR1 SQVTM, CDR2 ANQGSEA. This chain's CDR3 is CSATRWGRENTEAFF. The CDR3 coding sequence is TGCAGCGCCACAAGGTGGGGCAGGGAGAACACTGAAGCTTTCTTT.

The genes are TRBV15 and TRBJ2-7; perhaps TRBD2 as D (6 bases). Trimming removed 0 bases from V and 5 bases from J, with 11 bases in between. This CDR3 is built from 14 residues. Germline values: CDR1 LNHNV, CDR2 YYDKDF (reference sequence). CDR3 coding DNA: TGTGCCACCAGCAGAGAGGGGGAGGTAAACGAGCAGTACTTC. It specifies CATSREGEVNEQYF.

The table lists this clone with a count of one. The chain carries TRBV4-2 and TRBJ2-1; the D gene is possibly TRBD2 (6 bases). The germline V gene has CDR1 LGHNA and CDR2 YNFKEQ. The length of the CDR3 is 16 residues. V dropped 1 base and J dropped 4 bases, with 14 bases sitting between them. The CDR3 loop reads CASSQANSGHYNEQFF. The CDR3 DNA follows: TGTGCCAGCAGCCAAGCCAATAGCGGTCATTACAATGAGCAGTTCTTC.

CDR3 DNA sequence: TGTGCCAGTGACCGACAGGGAAGGGGCGAGCAGTACTTC. Protein sequence: CASDRQGRGEQYF. This rearrangement joins TRBV18 to TRBJ2-7, with TRBD1 matching 7 bases. Germline V CDR1 and CDR2: KGHSH, LQKENI. The CDR3 has 13 amino acids. V shed 9 bases, J shed 6 bases, and the junction held 11 bases outside the gene matches.

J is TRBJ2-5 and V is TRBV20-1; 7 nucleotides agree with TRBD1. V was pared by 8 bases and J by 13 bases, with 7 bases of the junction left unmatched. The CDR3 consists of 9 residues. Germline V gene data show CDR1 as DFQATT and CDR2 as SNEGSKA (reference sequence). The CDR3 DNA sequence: TGCAGTCCGGGGACAGTGGGGTACTTC. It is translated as CSPGTVGYF.

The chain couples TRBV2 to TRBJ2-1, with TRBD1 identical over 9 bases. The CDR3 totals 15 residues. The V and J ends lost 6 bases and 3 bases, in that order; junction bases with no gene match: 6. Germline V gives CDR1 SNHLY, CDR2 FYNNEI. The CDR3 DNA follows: TGTGCCAGCAGCCAAGGACAGGGGCTCTACAATGAGCAGTTCTTC. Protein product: CASSQGQGLYNEQFF. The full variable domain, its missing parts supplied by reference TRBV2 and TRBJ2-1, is EPEVTQTPSHQVTQMGQEVILRCVPISNHLYFYWYRQILGQKVEFLVSFYNNEISEKSEIFDDQFSVERPDGSNFTLKIRSTKLEDSAMYFCASSQGQGLYNEQFFGPGTRLTVL.

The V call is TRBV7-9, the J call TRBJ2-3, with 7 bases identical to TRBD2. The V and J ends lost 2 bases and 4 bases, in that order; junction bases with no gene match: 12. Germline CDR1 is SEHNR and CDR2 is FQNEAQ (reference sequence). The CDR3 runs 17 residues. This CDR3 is CASSLRVGGLFADTQYF. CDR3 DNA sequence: TGTGCCAGCAGCTTACGCGTGGGGGGGTTATTCGCAGATACGCAGTATTTT.

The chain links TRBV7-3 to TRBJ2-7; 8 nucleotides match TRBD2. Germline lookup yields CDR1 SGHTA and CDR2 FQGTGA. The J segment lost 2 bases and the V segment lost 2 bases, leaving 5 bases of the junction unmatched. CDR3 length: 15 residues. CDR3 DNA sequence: TGTGCCAGCAGCTTAGCGTTAGCGGGACCCTACGAGCAGTACTTC. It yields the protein CASSLALAGPYEQYF.

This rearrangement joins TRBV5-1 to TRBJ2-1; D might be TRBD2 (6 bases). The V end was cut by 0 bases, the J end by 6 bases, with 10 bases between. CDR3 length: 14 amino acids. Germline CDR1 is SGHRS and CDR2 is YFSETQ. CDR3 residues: CASSLGDWTNEQFF. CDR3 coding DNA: TGCGCCAGCAGCTTGGGGGACTGGACCAATGAGCAGTTCTTC. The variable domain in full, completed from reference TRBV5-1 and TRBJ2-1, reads KAGVTQTPRYLIKTRGQQVTLSCSPISGHRSVSWYQQTPGQGLQFLFEYFSETQRNKGNFPGRFSGRQFSNSRSEMNVSTLELGDSALYLCASSLGDWTNEQFFGPGTRLTVL.

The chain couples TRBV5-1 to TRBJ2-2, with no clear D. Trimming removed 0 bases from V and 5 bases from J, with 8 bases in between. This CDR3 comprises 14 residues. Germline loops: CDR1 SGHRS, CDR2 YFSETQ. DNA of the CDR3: TGCGCCAGCAGCTTGGCGGTAGGAACCGGGGAGCTGTTTTTT. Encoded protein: CASSLAVGTGELFF.